A selection of T cell receptor beta chains follows, all from one sample in a study of shared clonotypes between healthy human individuals. Only in-frame clones appear in the TCRdb table, and some are missing; sequencing was by immunoSEQ multiplex PCR. This sample has fewer than 350,000 clones; around 87% occur once, and the top ten carry 16%. Specimen: memory CD8+ T cells sorted from blood. The origin of the receptors is a man between 18 and 35 years old in good health. Both conserved end residues are part of each CDR3. A D gene is named only where the DNA matches it firmly. Size is omitted from some rows. Given values are once, few, many or a class for expanded clones.

>NA|TRBJ2-2|NA|TRBV6-5
TGTGCCAGCAGTTACACAGGGACGGGCGGGGAGCTGTTTTTT
CASSYTGTGGELFF
>NA|TRBJ2-1|NA|TRBV5-6
TGTGCCAGCAGCTTGGCGGTGGGAATCTCCTACAATGAGCAGTTCTTC
CASSLAVGISYNEQFF
>NA|TRBJ2-5|NA|TRBV6-6
TGTGCCAGCAGTTACAGCACGGGAGTCCCAGAGACCCAGTACTTC
CASSYSTGVPETQYF
>NA|TRBJ2-2|TRBD1|TRBV5-1
TGCGCCAGCAGCTCCTTCTCCGGGACAGGGAACACCGGGGAGCTGTTTTTT
CASSSFSGTGNTGELFF
>once|TRBJ2-7|TRBD1|TRBV28
TGTGCCAGCAGTGGTAAACCGGGACAGGCTTCGGAGCAGTACTTC
CASSGKPGQASEQYF
>NA|TRBJ2-7|NA|TRBV5-1
TGCGCCAGCAGCCCGCCAACAGGTCCTAACCGATACGAGCAGTACTTC
CASSPPTGPNRYEQYF
>NA|TRBJ1-2|TRBD1|TRBV29-1
TGCAGCGTTGAGGAGGGACAGGGGGGCTCTAACTATGGCTACACCTTC
CSVEEGQGGSNYGYTF
>NA|TRBJ1-5|NA|TRBV4-3
TGCGCCAGCAAATGGACCGTAAATCAGCCCCAGCATTTT
CASKWTVNQPQHF
>NA|TRBJ1-2|NA|TRBV6-1
TGTGCCAGCAGTGAAGCACTCGGAGCTAACTATGGCTACACCTTC
CASSEALGANYGYTF
>NA|TRBJ2-5|TRBD2|TRBV19
TGTGCCAGTAGTTCACTAGCGGGGCAACAAGAGACCCAGTACTTC
CASSSLAGQQETQYF
>once|TRBJ2-3|NA|TRBV6-1
TGTGCCAGCAGTGATTGGAGGGAGCCAGATACGCAGTATTTT
CASSDWREPDTQYF
>once|TRBJ2-7|TRBD1|TRBV29-1
TGCAGCGCAGACATACAGGGGGCCTACGAGCAGTACTTC
CSADIQGAYEQYF
>NA|TRBJ2-5|NA|TRBV9
TGTGCCAGCAGCGCGGGTCCCAAAGAAGAGACCCAGTACTTC
CASSAGPKEETQYF
>NA|TRBJ1-3|NA|TRBV30
TGTGCCTGGAGTGTACGGGGGGCCATTCTCTCTGGAAACACCATATATTTT
CAWSVRGAILSGNTIYF
>NA|TRBJ2-2|NA|TRBV27
TGTGCCAGCAGCGGGGGCACAGTTTCGAACACCGGGGAGCTGTTTTTT
CASSGGTVSNTGELFF
>NA|TRBJ1-4|TRBD1|TRBV2
TGTGCCAGCAGCATGCCGGGACAGAATAATGAAAAACTGTTTTTT
CASSMPGQNNEKLFF
>NA|TRBJ2-7|TRBD1|TRBV28
TGTGCCAGCAGTTTATTTTTCGGCAGGGGGCAGACCTACGAGCAGTACTTC
CASSLFFGRGQTYEQYF
>few|TRBJ1-6|NA|TRBV7-9
TGTGCCAGCACCCCACCGGGAGGTAATTCACCCCTCCACTTT
CASTPPGGNSPLHF
>NA|TRBJ1-2|NA|TRBV5-1
TGCGCCAGCAGCTATTCGACAGGAGCCTATGGCTACACCTTC
CASSYSTGAYGYTF
>NA|TRBJ2-5|TRBD1|TRBV6-1
TGTGCCAGCAGCCCTGGACAGGGGGCCCAAGAGACCCAGTACTTC
CASSPGQGAQETQYF
>once|TRBJ2-7|TRBD2|TRBV29-1
TGCAGCGTTGTGAGTCTAGCGGGAGTGGGGGAGCAGTACTTC
CSVVSLAGVGEQYF
>NA|TRBJ2-1|NA|TRBV7-9
TGTGCCAGCAGCCTGACCTCCTACAATGAGCAGTTCTTC
CASSLTSYNEQFF
>NA|TRBJ2-3|TRBD2|TRBV6-6
TGTGCCAGCAGTGGAAAGACTAGCGGGAGCACAGATACGCAGTATTTT
CASSGKTSGSTDTQYF
>NA|TRBJ1-1|NA|TRBV9
TGTGCCAGCAGCGTAGGGGGTGATGGGAACACTGAAGCTTTCTTT
CASSVGGDGNTEAFF
>NA|TRBJ2-7|NA|TRBV28
TGTGCCAGCACCCGAGACCGGACCCCCTACGAGCAGTACTTC
CASTRDRTPYEQYF
>NA|TRBJ1-5|NA|TRBV28
TGTGCCAGCAGTTTTTTACAGTATAGCAATCAGCCCCAGCATTTT
CASSFLQYSNQPQHF
>NA|TRBJ2-2|NA|TRBV4-3
TGCGCCAGCAGCCAAGAAGGGGGGGAGCTGTTTTTT
CASSQEGGELFF
>NA|TRBJ1-4|NA|TRBV29-1
TGCAGCGCCGAGGTCACCCTTAATGAAAAACTGTTTTTT
CSAEVTLNEKLFF
>once|TRBJ1-2|TRBD1|TRBV30
TGTGCCTGGAGTGAGGGACAGGGAGACTATGGCTACACCTTC
CAWSEGQGDYGYTF
>NA|TRBJ2-7|TRBD2|TRBV7-9
TGTGCCAGCAGCCCCCGGTCAAGCGGGAGCATTCCCGAGCAGTACTTC
CASSPRSSGSIPEQYF
>NA|TRBJ2-7|NA|TRBV18
TGTGCCAGCTCACCACCAGGGGCGGGGAACCCAACCTACGAGCAGTACTTC
CASSPPGAGNPTYEQYF
>NA|TRBJ2-5|TRBD2|TRBV29-1
TGCAGCGTTGAAACCCCTAGCGGGATGGTCCAAGAGACCCAGTACTTC
CSVETPSGMVQETQYF
>NA|TRBJ2-1|NA|TRBV2
NA
CASILEARSYNEQFF
>NA|TRBJ2-7|NA|TRBV4-1
TGCGCCAGCAGCCAAGTAGGCCGCTTCTACGAGCAGTACTTC
CASSQVGRFYEQYF
>NA|TRBJ2-2|NA|TRBV5-6
TGTGCCAGCAGCTCCGTAACCCCCCCGAACACCGGGGAGCTGTTTTTT
CASSSVTPPNTGELFF
>NA|TRBJ2-3|NA|TRBV28
TGTGCCAGCAGTCTATGGACGCATACGCAGTATTTT
CASSLWTHTQYF
>NA|TRBJ2-7|NA|TRBV7-4
TGTGCCAGCAGCCCGATACTTGGGACAACCGGGATCTACGAGCAGTACTTC
CASSPILGTTGIYEQYF
>NA|TRBJ1-2|NA|TRBV6-6
TGTGCCAGCAGTTTGCCCCGGCCCATTTATGGCTACACCTTC
CASSLPRPIYGYTF
>NA|TRBJ2-1|TRBD2|TRBV5-1
TGCGCCAGCAGCTTGGATCAGCGGGGAGACTACAATGAGCAGTTCTTC
CASSLDQRGDYNEQFF
>NA|TRBJ2-7|TRBD2|TRBV6-6
TGTGCCAGCAGATCCAGCGGGAGGTTCTACGAGCAGTACTTC
CASRSSGRFYEQYF
>once|TRBJ1-4|NA|TRBV25-1
TGTGCCAGCAGTGAATGGTGGGGGAGTTCTACTAATGAAAAACTGTTTTTT
CASSEWWGSSTNEKLFF
>NA|TRBJ2-3|NA|TRBV29-1
TGCAGCGTTGCGGACCGCACAGATACGCAGTATTTT
CSVADRTDTQYF
>NA|TRBJ1-1|NA|TRBV2
TGTGCCAGCAATCTAGACAGCATGAACACTGAAGCTTTCTTT
CASNLDSMNTEAFF
>NA|TRBJ1-1|TRBD1|TRBV7-9
TGTGCCAGCAGAGGGACAGTTAACACTGAAGCTTTCTTT
CASRGTVNTEAFF
>NA|TRBJ2-7|TRBD2|TRBV7-8
TGTGCCAGCAGCTCGGGACTAGCGGGAGCGGGGTACGAGCAGTACTTC
CASSSGLAGAGYEQYF
>NA|TRBJ2-1|NA|TRBV29-1
TGCAGCGTTGAGCACAGTTATTATCACTACAATGAGCAGTTCTTC
CSVEHSYYHYNEQFF
>NA|TRBJ2-1|NA|TRBV7-9
TGTGCCAGCACCGAGTCCAATGAGCAGTTCTTC
CASTESNEQFF
>NA|TRBJ2-4|NA|TRBV6-5
TGTGCCAGCAGCCCAGACAGTATAGCCAAAAACATTCAGTACTTC
CASSPDSIAKNIQYF
>NA|TRBJ1-1|NA|TRBV5-6
TGTGCCAGCAGCTTGCGGGGGGCCGGCACTGAAGCTTTCTTT
CASSLRGAGTEAFF
>NA|TRBJ1-1|NA|TRBV7-9
TGTGCCAGCAGCGGTACGCCGGGGTCAGAGAAGAACACTGAAGCTTTCTTT
CASSGTPGSEKNTEAFF
>NA|TRBJ2-3|NA|TRBV4-1
TGCGCCAGCAGCCAGTGGGGGAGCACAGATACGCAGTATTTT
CASSQWGSTDTQYF